This T cell receptor beta chain stems from a study of T-cell memory formation after mild COVID-19. About the research overall: There were largely donor-specific TCR clusters.

V was pared by 8 bases and J by 7 bases, with 9 bases between. This CDR3 contains 10 residues. Looked up from germline, CDR1 is SNHLY and CDR2 is FYNNEI. This clonotype has a handful of counts. Its cognate antigen is unknown. Overall study findings and caveats: Researchers report contracting CD4+ clones mostly in CM and EM, with CD8+ clones in EMRA. Memory cells collected pre-infection included some clones that later responded, suggesting cross-reactive memory joined. The study found balanced CD4/CD8 in clones contracting day 15 to 85 and a CD4+ lean in later expanders.

TCRdb analysed the 5' RACE reads with MiXCR anew, one entry per CDR3 protein. The sample shows roughly 560,000 distinct CDR3 sequences, about a fifth of them seen only once. This sequence was found in an adult woman who had mild COVID-19 (a few samples of this study predate the infection). Cell type and time point are not known. This chain joins TRBV2 and TRBJ2-7, with unresolved D. The sample taken for sequencing was PBMCs or a T cell subset sorted from them (not recorded which). CDR3 coding DNA: TGTGCCAGCCGCATTTTAGAGCAGTACTTC. Residues: CASRILEQYF.